A selection of T cell receptor beta chains follows, all from one sample in a study of T-cell memory formation after mild COVID-19. TCRdb analysed the 5' RACE reads with MiXCR anew, one entry per CDR3 protein. Of 70,000 to 100,000 distinct CDR3 sequences listed, less than 15% are singletons. Material: PBMCs or a T cell subset sorted from them (not recorded which). Receptors originate from an adult woman who had mild COVID-19 (a few samples of this study predate the infection). Cell type and time point are not known. The conserved cysteine and the conserved F or W are not part of the CDR3 here. The size entry is marked missing in some rows and otherwise reads once, few, many or a size class.

v_call clone_size cdr3_aa
TRBV7-9 - ASSSRTDMNTEAF
TRBV5-1 once ASSLDGSGGTEAF
TRBV10-3 few AISESIGQGVYEQY
TRBV5-1 few ASSPLGGSEAF
TRBV4-1 few ASSQEPAVGLLHEQY
TRBV9 large ASSKTGAGETQY
TRBV3-1 - ASSQEVRSTNYGYT
TRBV4-1 many ASSHLVAGNNEQF
TRBV30 once AWSAKSDTEAF
TRBV13 - ASSHPLAGAPNEQF
TRBV24-1 - ATSDPGDTQY
TRBV18 - ASSPGSWTGASETQY
TRBV29-1 many SVERTGGWYNEQF
TRBV29-1 - SARDRGIYEQY
TRBV10-3 - AISETHLLNTEAF
TRBV13 - ASSARVFGYNEQF
TRBV29-1 - SVEEDLDTQY
TRBV6-6 - ASSWTGMGTGELF
TRBV7-9 many ASRSTSVRVHEQY
TRBV10-3 few AISDPGGPGTEAF
TRBV9 few ASSVAGYLYNEQF
TRBV12-3/TRBV12-4 few ASRGGTTLNDEQF
TRBV24-1 many ATGSGRQGVYNEQF
TRBV2 - ASRTGLVFNEQF
TRBV6-5 - ASSSPILTGGVEAF
TRBV7-9 few ASSLANGYEQY
TRBV7-2 few ASSLDAGGYNEQF
TRBV3-1 few ASSQGALRYGYT
TRBV12-3/TRBV12-4 - ASRRDSGSNQPQH
TRBV30 - AWSPRDRGPQETQY
TRBV12-3/TRBV12-4 many ASTEDRDETQY
TRBV2 few ASSEGEQGYQPQH
TRBV4-3 few ASSQDSGTYNEQF
TRBV5-1 - ASSLWSGNTIY
TRBV13 - ASSFRLAGLENIQY
TRBV6-1 few ASSEETSLTDTQY
TRBV5-6 - ASSMVGAWVYEQY
TRBV6-6 - ASRMQGAPYNEQF
TRBV5-1 few ASSLGDREARNEQY
TRBV30 few AWSQHDSIYGYT
TRBV12-3/TRBV12-4 few ASSFHAPGSDPLMYGYT
TRBV29-1 few SVGGTSESQETQY
TRBV24-1 - ATSDPSAGPVDTGELF
TRBV11-2 - ASSLEANGYT
TRBV5-1 few ASSSGWDLRRNPSGNTIY
TRBV12-3/TRBV12-4 - ASSPGRGQEQY
TRBV6-5 - ASSYGRGYGYT